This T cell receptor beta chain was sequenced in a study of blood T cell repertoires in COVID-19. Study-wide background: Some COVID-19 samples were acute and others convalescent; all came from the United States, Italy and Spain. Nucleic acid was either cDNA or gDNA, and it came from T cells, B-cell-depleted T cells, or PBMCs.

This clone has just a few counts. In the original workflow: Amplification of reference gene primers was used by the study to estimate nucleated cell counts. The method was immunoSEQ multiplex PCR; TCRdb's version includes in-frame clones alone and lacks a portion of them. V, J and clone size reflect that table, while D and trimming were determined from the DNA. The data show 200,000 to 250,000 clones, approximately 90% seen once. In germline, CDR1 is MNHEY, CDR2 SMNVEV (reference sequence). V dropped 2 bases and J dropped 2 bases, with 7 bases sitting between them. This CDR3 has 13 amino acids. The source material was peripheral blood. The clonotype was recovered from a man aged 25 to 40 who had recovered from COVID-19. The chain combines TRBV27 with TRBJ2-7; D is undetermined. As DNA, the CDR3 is TGTGCCAGCAGTTTAACGGAGACCTACGAGCAGTACTTC. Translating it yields CASSLTETYEQYF.